This section outlines one TCR beta chain sequence together with its context. What it binds is not known. These data are taken from a study of T-cell memory formation after mild COVID-19. Study observations and caveats: The main location of contracting CD4+ clones was CM and EM, and that of contracting CD8+ clones was EMRA. While clones contracting from day 15 to 85 were balanced between CD4 and CD8, later expanders leaned CD4+.

TCRdb re-called the 5' RACE reads with MiXCR, one entry per CDR3 protein. There are around 470,000 distinct CDR3 sequences in the sample; around 20% occur only once, and 8.4% lies in the top ten. Germline V gene data show CDR1 as LGHDT and CDR2 as YNNKEL (reference sequence). V lost 1 base to trimming and J lost 6 bases, with 13 bases between them. The CDR3 has 15 amino acids. This TCR was recovered from an adult woman who had mild COVID-19 (a few samples of this study predate the infection). Cell type and time point are not known. The chain is built from TRBV3-1 and TRBJ2-4; D is undetermined. Sequenced material: PBMCs or a T cell subset sorted from them (not recorded which). The CDR3 DNA follows: TGTGCCAGCAGCCAAGTAGGAGACGCCGTAAACATTCAGTACTTC. It codes for CASSQVGDAVNIQYF.